The following is a T cell receptor (beta chain) sequence with its context. Its target is unknown. TCRdb ran MiXCR on the 5' RACE reads and lists one entry per CDR3 protein. The repertoire holds tens of thousands of distinct CDR3 sequences, with roughly 10% as singletons. The sample originates from a study of spatial heterogeneity in lung cancer. Findings and limits, study-wide: Resection saw ubiquitous expanded tumor TCRs appear in blood more than follow-up did.

Specified time point: blood at routine non-recurrence follow-up after resection. This CDR3 contains 15 residues. CDR1 is SGHTA, CDR2 FQGNSA, per germline. Trimming removed 6 bases from V and 0 bases from J, with 14 bases in between. Sequencing was performed on PBMCs, taken at follow-up. The clonotype originates from a female donor with early-stage non-small cell lung cancer. The gene calls are TRBV7-2 and TRBJ1-2; D might be TRBD1 (6 bases). Here the CDR3 DNA reads TGTGCCAGCAGATCCGGGACACTGGCTAACTATGGCTACACCTTC. Protein: CASRSGTLANYGYTF.